This note documents a single TCR beta chain sequence. Its antigen specificity is not known. No qualities accompany the bases; no much larger clone lies one base away. The data were obtained in a study of T-cell memory formation after mild COVID-19 listed by TCRdb under 2021. Background for the entire study: TCR sequence clusters from the two donors were largely donor specific. In a couple of donors, T-cell clones that expanded and contracted after mild COVID-19 were followed by sequencing TCRalpha and TCRbeta repertoires longitudinally. The cohort comprised two young, previously healthy adult volunteers, one female and one male.

PBMCs were isolated by Ficoll-Paque density gradient centrifugation. V loses 4 bases at its end and J loses 2 bases; junction bases beyond the gene matches: 13. As encoded in the germline V gene, CDR1 is SQVTM while CDR2 is ANQGSEA. From cysteine to phenylalanine, the CDR3 is 18 amino acids long. The retained sequence is limited to the CDR3, 54 bases, with the frame set at the first base. The instrument given in TCRdb is Illumina NovaSeq 6000. cDNA libraries for TCRalpha and TCRbeta were prepared by 5'RACE using constant-segment primers, with sample barcodes and unique molecular identifiers added. Trizol reagent was used to extract RNA from every sample. Libraries were amplified in two PCR steps, with a second sample barcode and Illumina TruSeq adapters added in the second step. The libraries were sequenced on an Illumina NovaSeq using 2 x 150 bp paired-end reads. The original methods were these. The reads were demultiplexed and collapsed into UMI-guided consensus sequences using migec v1.2.7. Using mixcr v2.1.11, UMI consensuses were aligned to TRA and TRB V and J templates and then assembled into clonotypes. A clonotype was counted as expanded or contracted only if both edgeR and NoisET called the change significant, with noise models trained on biological replicates. For edgeR calls, the cutoffs were a false discovery rate-adjusted p below 0.01 and a log2 fold-change threshold of 1. PCA with hierarchical clustering of max-normalized trajectories of the 1000 most abundant clonotypes was used as exploratory dynamics analysis. Each responding clone was given a CD4 or CD8 phenotype based on the CD4+ and CD8+ repertoires, which had been sequenced separately. The public reads were quality trimmed at Q25 with fastp and then assembled into clones with MiXCR by TCRdb, keeping productive beta chains. Rows with one shared CDR3 protein collapse into an entry with the most common genes and DNA. The V and J calls shown here were made by TCRdb, not taken from the authors' results. The sample records some 290,000 distinct CDR3 sequences, under 20% of which are singletons. Roughly 23% of the sample is held by the ten biggest clonotypes.

What the study reported, not specific to this receptor: The study covered only a couple of mild cases, and larger cohorts including severe cases with pre-infection samples were considered necessary. Clones that contracted from day 15 to 85 showed balanced CD4/CD8 phenotypes, whereas a second wave of clones that expanded from day 15 to 37 leaned towards CD4+. Contracting CD4+ clones turned up mainly in the CM and EM memory subsets, whereas EMRA was where CD8+ clones were enriched. Some responding clones were detected in pre-infection memory, suggesting pre-existing cross-reactive memory T cells joined the SARS-CoV-2 response. The second-wave clones that peaked on day 37 were not confirmed to be SARS-CoV-2 specific.

The chain is assembled from TRBV29-1 and TRBJ2-6; TRBD1 lines up with 8 middle nucleotides. The sequence was obtained from a man aged 18 to 30 who had mild COVID-19 (a few samples of this study predate the infection). The sample titles of this study are shuffled in the database, so cell type and time point are left out; the donor was told from shared clones. What was sequenced was PBMCs or a T cell subset sorted from them (not recorded which). The CDR3 corresponds to CSVAQPDRVIAGANVLTF. The DNA sequence is given as TGCAGCGTTGCCCAGCCGGACAGGGTAATTGCTGGGGCCAACGTCCTGACTTTC.